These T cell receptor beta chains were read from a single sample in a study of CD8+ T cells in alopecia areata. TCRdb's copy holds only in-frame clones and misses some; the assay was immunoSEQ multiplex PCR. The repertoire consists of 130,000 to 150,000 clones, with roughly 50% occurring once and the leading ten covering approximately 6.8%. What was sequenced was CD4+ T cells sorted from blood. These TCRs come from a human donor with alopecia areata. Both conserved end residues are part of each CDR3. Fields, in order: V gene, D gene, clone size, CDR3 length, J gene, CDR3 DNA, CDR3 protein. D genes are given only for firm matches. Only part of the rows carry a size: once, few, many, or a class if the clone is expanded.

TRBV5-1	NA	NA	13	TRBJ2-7	TGCGCCAGCAGCTTGGCAGGGAGGTACGAGCAGTACTTC	CASSLAGRYEQYF
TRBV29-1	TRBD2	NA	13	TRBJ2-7	TGCAGCGTTGTGACTAGCGGGAGGAGCGAGCAGTACTTC	CSVVTSGRSEQYF
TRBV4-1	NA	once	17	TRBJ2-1	TGCGCCAGCAGCCAACCACTTACTAGCAGGTCCTACAATGAGCAGTTCTTC	CASSQPLTSRSYNEQFF
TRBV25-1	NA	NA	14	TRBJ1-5	TGTGCCAGCAGTGGGGGGACGGGGAGTCAGCCCCAGCATTTT	CASSGGTGSQPQHF
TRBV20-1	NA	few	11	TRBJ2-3	TGCAGTGCGTCGTTCGAAGATACGCAGTATTTT	CSASFEDTQYF
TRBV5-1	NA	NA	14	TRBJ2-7	TGCGCCAGCAGCTCACTGAGCAGTTCCTACGAGCAGTACTTC	CASSSLSSSYEQYF
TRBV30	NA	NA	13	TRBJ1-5	TGTGCCTGGAGTGACTTTAGCAATCAGCCCCAGCATTTT	CAWSDFSNQPQHF
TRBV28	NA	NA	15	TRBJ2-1	TGTGCCAGCAGGGGGGACTTACTCACCAACAATGAGCAGTTCTTC	CASRGDLLTNNEQFF
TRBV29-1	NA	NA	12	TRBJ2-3	TGCAGCGTTGGGTGGGGCCCAGATACGCAGTATTTT	CSVGWGPDTQYF
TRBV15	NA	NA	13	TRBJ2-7	TGTGCCACCAGCACTACAGGATCCTACGAGCAGTACTTC	CATSTTGSYEQYF
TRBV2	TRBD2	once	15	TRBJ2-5	TGTGCCAGCAGCCAGCCGGGACTAGCGGGACAGACCCAGTACTTC	CASSQPGLAGQTQYF
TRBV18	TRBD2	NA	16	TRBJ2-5	TGTGCCAGCTCACTCACCGGGACTAGCGGGCGAGAGACCCAGTACTTC	CASSLTGTSGRETQYF
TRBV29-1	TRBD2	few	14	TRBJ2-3	TGCAGCGTTGGCCTAGCGGGAAGCACAGATACGCAGTATTTT	CSVGLAGSTDTQYF
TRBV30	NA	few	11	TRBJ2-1	TGTGCCTGGAGTGTACAGGGAGACCAGTTCTTC	CAWSVQGDQFF
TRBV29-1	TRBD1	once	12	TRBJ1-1	TGCAGCGTTGAAAGGGACAGGGTTAAAGCTTTCTTT	CSVERDRVKAFF
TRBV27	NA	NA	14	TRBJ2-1	TGTGCCAGCAGTTCAGCGACAGTATACAATGAGCAGTTCTTC	CASSSATVYNEQFF
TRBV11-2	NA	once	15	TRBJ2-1	TGTGCCAGCAGCTTTAACGCGGCCCGTAACAATGAGCAGTTCTTC	CASSFNAARNNEQFF
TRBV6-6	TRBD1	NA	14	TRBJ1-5	TGTGCCAGCACTATGACAGGGGAGTATCAGCCCCAGCATTTT	CASTMTGEYQPQHF
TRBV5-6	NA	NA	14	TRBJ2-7	TGTGCCAGCAGCACGGGACCCAACTCCTACGAGCAGTACTTC	CASSTGPNSYEQYF
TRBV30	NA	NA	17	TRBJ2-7	TGTGCCTGGAGTGTACTGAGTCCGGATCTTAGGACCTACGAGCAGTACTTC	CAWSVLSPDLRTYEQYF
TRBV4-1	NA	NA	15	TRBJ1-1	TGCGCCAGCACCCAAATGACGCAAACGAACACTGAAGCTTTCTTT	CASTQMTQTNTEAFF
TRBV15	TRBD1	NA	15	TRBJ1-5	TGTGCCACCAGCAGCGACAGGGGGATTAATCAGCCCCAGCATTTT	CATSSDRGINQPQHF
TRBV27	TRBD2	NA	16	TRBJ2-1	TGTGCCAGCAGGGGGGGCGGACTAGCGGGAGTAGGGGAGCAGTTCTTC	CASRGGGLAGVGEQFF
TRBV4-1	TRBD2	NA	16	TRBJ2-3	TGCGCCAGCAGCCAGTGGACTAGCGGGAGTCCAGATACGCAGTATTTT	CASSQWTSGSPDTQYF
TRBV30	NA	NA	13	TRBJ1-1	TGTGCCTGGAGTGGGAGGAGGAACACTGAAGCTTTCTTT	CAWSGRRNTEAFF
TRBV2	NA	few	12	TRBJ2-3	TGTGCCAGCAAGGACGACACAGATACGCAGTATTTT	CASKDDTDTQYF
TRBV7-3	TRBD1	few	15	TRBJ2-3	TGTGCCAGCAGCCGAGGACAGGCTAGCACAGATACGCAGTATTTT	CASSRGQASTDTQYF
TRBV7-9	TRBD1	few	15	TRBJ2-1	TGTGCCAGCAGCTTAGTAGGGACAGGGGACAATGAGCAGTTCTTC	CASSLVGTGDNEQFF
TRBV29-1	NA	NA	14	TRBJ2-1	TGCAGCGTATTACAGGTGAGGACCTACAATGAGCAGTTCTTC	CSVLQVRTYNEQFF
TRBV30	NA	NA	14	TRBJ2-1	TGTGCCTGGAGGAAGGACTCCACGTGGGGTGAGCAGTTCTTC	CAWRKDSTWGEQFF
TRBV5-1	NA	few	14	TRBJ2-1	TGCGCCAGCAGTCGCGGAGGGCCGGAGAATGAGCAGTTCTTC	CASSRGGPENEQFF
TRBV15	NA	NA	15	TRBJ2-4	TGTGCCACCAGCAGTGAGGTCCCCCGCCGGCACATTCAGTACTTC	CATSSEVPRRHIQYF
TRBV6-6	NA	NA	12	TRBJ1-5	TGTGCCAGCAGCCCCTCACCTCAGCCCCAGCATTTT	CASSPSPQPQHF
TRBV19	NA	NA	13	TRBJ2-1	TGTGCCAGTAAGGCCAGGAAATACAATGAGCAGTTCTTC	CASKARKYNEQFF
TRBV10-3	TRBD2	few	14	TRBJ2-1	TGTGCCATCAAGCGGGACTCTGTACTCAATGAGCAGTTCTTC	CAIKRDSVLNEQFF
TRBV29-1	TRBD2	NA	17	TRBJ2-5	TGCAGCTTTACCGTTGGGACTAGGGTTTTGTTGGGAGAGACCCAGTACTTC	CSFTVGTRVLLGETQYF
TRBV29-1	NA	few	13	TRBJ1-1	TGCAGCGTTGAGGAACAGGGAGGCACTGAAGCTTTCTTT	CSVEEQGGTEAFF
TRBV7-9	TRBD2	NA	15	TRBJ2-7	TGTGCCAGCAGCTTAGTCGCTAGCGGGACCCACGAGCAGTACTTC	CASSLVASGTHEQYF
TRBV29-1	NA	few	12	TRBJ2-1	TGCAGCGTTGGGAGCTCCTACAATGAGCAGTTCTTC	CSVGSSYNEQFF
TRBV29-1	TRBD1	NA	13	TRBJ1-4	TGCAGCGTTGCCGGGACAGGGAATGAAAAACTGTTTTTT	CSVAGTGNEKLFF
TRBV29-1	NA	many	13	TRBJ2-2	TGCAGCGTATATCAGTCGGGCTCCGGGGAGCTGTTTTTT	CSVYQSGSGELFF